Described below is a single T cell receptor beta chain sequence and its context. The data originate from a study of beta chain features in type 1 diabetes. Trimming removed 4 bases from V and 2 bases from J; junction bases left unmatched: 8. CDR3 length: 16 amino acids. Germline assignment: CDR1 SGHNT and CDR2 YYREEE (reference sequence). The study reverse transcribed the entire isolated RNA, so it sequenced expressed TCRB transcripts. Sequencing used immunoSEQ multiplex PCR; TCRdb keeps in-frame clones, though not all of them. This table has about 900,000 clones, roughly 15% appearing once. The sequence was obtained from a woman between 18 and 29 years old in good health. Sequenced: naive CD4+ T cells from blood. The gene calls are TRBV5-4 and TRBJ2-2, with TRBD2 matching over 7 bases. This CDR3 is CASSQTAGANTGELFF. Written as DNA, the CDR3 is TGTGCCAGCAGCCAGACTGCGGGAGCAAACACCGGGGAGCTGTTTTTT. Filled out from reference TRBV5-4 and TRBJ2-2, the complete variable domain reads ETGVTQSPTHLIKTRGQQVTLRCSSQSGHNTVSWYQQALGQGPQFIFQYYREEENGRGNFPPRFSGLQFPNYSSELNVNALELDDSALYLCASSQTAGANTGELFFGEGSRLTVL.